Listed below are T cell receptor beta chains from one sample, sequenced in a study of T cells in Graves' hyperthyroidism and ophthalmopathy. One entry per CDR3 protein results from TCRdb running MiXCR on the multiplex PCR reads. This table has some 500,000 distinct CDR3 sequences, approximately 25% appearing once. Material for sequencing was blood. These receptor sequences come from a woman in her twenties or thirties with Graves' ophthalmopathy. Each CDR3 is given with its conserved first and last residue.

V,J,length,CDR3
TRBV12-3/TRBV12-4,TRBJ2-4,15,CASSVLAGALNIQYF
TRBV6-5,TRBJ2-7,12,CASSYGTGEQYF
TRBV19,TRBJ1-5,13,CASRSPQDQPQHF
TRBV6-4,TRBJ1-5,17,CASSDGELWGARQPQHF
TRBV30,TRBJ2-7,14,CAWRRASGGFEQYF
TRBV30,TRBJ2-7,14,CAWTRLDTPYEQYF
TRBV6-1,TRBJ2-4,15,CASSEPGFAKNIQYF
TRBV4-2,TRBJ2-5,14,CASSQGTGGETQYF
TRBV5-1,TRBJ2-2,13,CASSSREDGELFF
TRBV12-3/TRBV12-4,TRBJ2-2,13,CASSIRGSGELFF
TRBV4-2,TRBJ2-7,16,CASSQTLGGGIYEQYF
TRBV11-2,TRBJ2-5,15,CASSLDLWGGETQYF
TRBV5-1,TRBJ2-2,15,CASSLGGPSTGELFF